Below, 28 T cell receptor beta chains from the same sample are listed, as sequenced in a study of blood T cell repertoires in COVID-19. The repertoire was sequenced with immunoSEQ multiplex PCR; TCRdb's copy has only in-frame clones and lacks some. Seen here are approximately 500,000 clones, approximately 88% observed once, and the top ten hold around 1.9%. The sequenced sample was PBMCs or T cells enriched from blood (not recorded which). These receptors originate from a middle-aged woman who had recovered from COVID-19.

The chain joins TRBV18 to TRBJ1-4; a weak D match, TRBD1 (5 bases). This CDR3 has 15 residues. The germline gives CDR1 KGHSH, CDR2 LQKENI. The V gene lost 2 bases and the J gene lost 10 bases, with 17 bases spanning the gap. CDR3 nucleotide sequence: TGTGCCAGCTCACCAATCCAGGGCGGTCTAGGAAAACTGTTTTTT. Translating it yields CASSPIQGGLGKLFF.

The chain combines TRBV10-3 with TRBJ1-2; TRBD1 might be the D (5 bases). The ends were cut back, 3 bases at V and 3 bases at J, with 17 bases in the middle. CDR1 ENHRY and CDR2 SYGVKD come from the germline V gene. CDR3 length: 16 residues. The DNA of the CDR3 is TGTGCCATCAGTGATAGGCCGGAGGGGTCGGACTATGGCTACACCTTC. It translates to CAISDRPEGSDYGYTF.

This chain connects TRBV10-1 to TRBJ2-7; 10 nucleotides match TRBD2. V shed 3 bases and J 5 bases; nucleotides not matched to a gene: 4. This CDR3 comprises 14 residues. CDR1 and CDR2 (germline): WNHNN, SYGVQD (reference sequence). The CDR3 DNA reads as TGCGCCAGCAGTGATAGCGGGAGGACCCACGAGCAGTACTTC. Protein sequence: CASSDSGRTHEQYF.

This clone was seen only a few times. V is TRBV6-2 or TRBV6-3 and J is TRBJ2-7; 10 bases align to TRBD2. Germline CDR1 and CDR2: MNHEY and SVGEGT. V trimming: 6 bases; J trimming: 3 bases; junction bases outside the gene matches: 11. This CDR3 has 16 residues. In DNA form, the CDR3 reads TGTGCCAGCAGCTCGGGGGGGACTAGCGCCTACTACGAGCAGTACTTC. This codes for CASSSGGTSAYYEQYF.

J is TRBJ2-1 and V is TRBV10-1; 8 nucleotides line up with TRBD2. The CDR3 contains 15 residues. In germline, CDR1 is WNHNN, CDR2 SYGVQD (reference sequence). Trimming at V came to 3 bases and at J to 6 bases, leaving 7 bases not matched to a gene. The DNA for the CDR3 is TGCGCCAGCAGTGAAGGGAGCGGGAGATTCAATGAGCAGTTCTTC. The encoded protein is CASSEGSGRFNEQFF.

The chain links TRBV3-1 (or the pseudogene TRBV3-2) to TRBJ2-3; D may be TRBD2 (5 bases). V was cut by 0 bases and J by 4 bases, with 14 bases left in between. Germline V gene sequence: CDR1 LGHDT, CDR2 YNNKEL (reference sequence). The CDR3 spans 16 residues. The CDR3 sequence: CASSQDYEGDADTQYF. The CDR3 coding sequence is TGTGCCAGCAGCCAAGATTACGAGGGAGACGCAGATACGCAGTATTTT.

With regard to this clone: The sample contains more than one DNA sequence encoding this CDR3. This chain joins TRBV7-2 and TRBJ1-4; 7 bases map to TRBD1. CDR1 and CDR2 (germline): SGHTA, FQGNSA. The CDR3 totals 15 residues. V lost 1 base, J lost 6 bases, and 5 bases stayed unmatched. The CDR3 loop is CASSLVGQTYEKLFF. The CDR3 DNA follows: TGTGCCAGCAGCTTAGTGGGACAGACCTATGAAAAACTGTTTTTT.

As for this clone: This sample includes further DNA sequences coding for the same CDR3. The CDR3 DNA sequence: TGTGCCAGCAGCTTATCGGGGGGCGGCTACACCTTC. This codes for CASSLSGGGYTF. The rearrangement joins TRBV7-9 to TRBJ1-2, with D possibly TRBD1 on 6 matching bases. This CDR3 is 12 amino acids long. Germline V gene lookup returns CDR1 SEHNR and CDR2 FQNEAQ (reference sequence). V was pared by 2 bases and J by 8 bases, with 9 bases between.

V and J are TRBV6-5 and TRBJ1-2, with a possible D match to TRBD1 (6 bases). Between the trimmed V and J ends, which lost 6 bases and 4 bases, there was a span of 15 bases. CDR1 MNHEY and CDR2 SVGAGI come from the germline V gene. The CDR3 extends over 14 amino acids. Written as DNA, the CDR3 is TGTGCCAGCAGGGTGCCAGGGGCCTCCTATGGCTACACCTTC. Translation gives CASRVPGASYGYTF.

The chain joins TRBV2 to TRBJ2-3, with TRBD2 matching 8 bases. V lost 8 bases, J lost 0 bases, and 19 bases stayed unmatched. The CDR3 consists of 19 residues. Per germline, CDR1 SNHLY and CDR2 FYNNEI. This chain's CDR3 is CASGPYRLATFSSTDTQYF. Written as DNA, the CDR3 is TGTGCCAGCGGGCCCTACCGACTAGCGACCTTTTCTAGCACAGATACGCAGTATTTT.

The sample holds one count of this clone. The gene calls are TRBV11-3 and TRBJ1-2; 7 nucleotides match TRBD1. Germline V gives CDR1 SGHNT, CDR2 YENEEA. V was clipped by 1 base and J by 8 bases; unmatched bases: 7. CDR3 size: 14 residues. This CDR3 is CASSLGAGGYGYTF. The CDR3 nucleotides are TGTGCCAGCAGCTTAGGGGCAGGGGGTTACGGCTACACCTTC.

This chain connects TRBV5-1 to TRBJ2-1; TRBD2 matches at 13 bases. Germline CDR1 and CDR2: SGHRS and YFSETQ. The CDR3 runs to 15 residues. The ends lost 4 bases at V and 6 bases at J; junction bases unmatched: 4. In nucleotides, the CDR3 is TGCGCCAGCAGCCCCGGGACTAGCGGGATCAATGAGCAGTTCTTC. Translating gives CASSPGTSGINEQFF.

This rearrangement joins TRBV6-2 or TRBV6-3 to TRBJ1-5, with TRBD1 identical over 9 bases. There are 17 residues in the CDR3. Germline V CDR1 and CDR2: MNHEY, SVGEGT. V shed 2 bases, J shed 4 bases, and the junction held 9 bases outside the gene matches. The CDR3 DNA follows: TGTGCCAGCAGTTACCCCAGACAGGGGGTGGGGAATCAGCCCCAGCATTTT. Translating gives CASSYPRQGVGNQPQHF.

To note about this clone: A junction boundary mismatches the germline segment, possibly from a read error. This chain uses TRBV6-5 with TRBJ2-7, with 8 bases matching TRBD2. The CDR3 is made up of 14 amino acids. From germline, CDR1 is MNHEY and CDR2 SVGAGI. CDR3 region: CASNTGTRSSEQYF. As DNA, the CDR3 is TGTGCCAGCAACACCGGGACTAGATCCTCCGAGCAGTACTTC.

J is TRBJ2-7 and V is TRBV7-8; 13 positions match TRBD2. With 5 bases clipped from V and 5 bases from J, the junction kept 9 bases outside the gene matches. The CDR3 consists of 16 residues. From germline, CDR1 is SGHVS and CDR2 FQNEAQ. DNA for the CDR3: TGTGCCAGCAGCCTGGAGTGGACTAGCGGGAGCCACGAGCAGTACTTC. This sequence encodes CASSLEWTSGSHEQYF.

The J gene is TRBJ2-5, the V gene TRBV27, with D maybe TRBD1 (6 bases). The CDR3 is made up of 13 amino acids. Trimming took 7 bases from V and 1 from J, leaving 10 bases between them. The germline gives CDR1 MNHEY, CDR2 SMNVEV (reference sequence). The CDR3 sequence is CASNIQGQETQYF. The DNA for the CDR3 is TGTGCCAGCAACATACAGGGCCAAGAGACCCAGTACTTC.

The chain carries TRBV14 and TRBJ1-6; the match to TRBD1 covers 11 bases. V lost 5 bases and J lost 8; bases outside the gene matches: 8. Germline values: CDR1 SGHDN, CDR2 FVKESK. The CDR3 consists of 16 residues. The CDR3 loop is CASSKSGTGGYSPLHF. The CDR3 coding sequence is TGTGCCAGCAGCAAGTCCGGGACAGGGGGTTATTCACCCCTCCACTTT. The full variable domain, its missing parts supplied by reference TRBV14 and TRBJ1-6, is EAGVTQFPSHSVIEKGQTVTLRCDPISGHDNLYWYRRVMGKEIKFLLHFVKESKQDESGMPNNRFLAERTGGTYSTLKVQPAELEDSGVYFCASSKSGTGGYSPLHFGNGTRLTVT.

A few counts support this clone. The rearrangement links TRBV7-9 to TRBJ2-4; the match to TRBD1 covers 8 bases. Looked up from germline, CDR1 is SEHNR and CDR2 is FQNEAQ (reference sequence). This CDR3 is built from 15 residues. Trimming at V came to 3 bases and at J to 7 bases, leaving 8 bases not matched to a gene. CDR3 region: CASSFPTGAGNIQYF. The CDR3 bases are TGTGCCAGCAGCTTCCCGACAGGGGCAGGCAACATTCAGTACTTC.

This clone was picked up one time. The gene calls are TRBV2 and TRBJ2-2; 7 nucleotides line up with TRBD2. With V trimmed by 5 bases and J by 5 bases, 11 bases remained unmatched. The germline V gene has CDR1 SNHLY and CDR2 FYNNEI. The CDR3 consists of 16 residues. The CDR3: CASSRLGGSRTGELFF. The CDR3 coding sequence is TGTGCCAGCAGTCGGTTGGGGGGGTCTCGGACCGGGGAGCTGTTTTTT.

The chain combines TRBV5-8 with TRBJ2-7; TRBD2 aligns across 11 bases. The germline V gene has CDR1 SGHTS and CDR2 YDEGEE. The CDR3 is 14 residues long. Trimming cost V 4 bases and J 2 bases; bases outside gene matches: 2. The CDR3 DNA is TGTGCCAGCAGCCTTAGCGGGAGGGCCTACGAGCAGTACTTC. Encoded protein: CASSLSGRAYEQYF.

This clone was found once. The rearrangement uses TRBV10-2 and TRBJ2-7; D unresolved. The ends were cut back, 4 bases at V and 4 bases at J, with 8 bases in the middle. Germline loops: CDR1 WSHSY, CDR2 SAAADI. The CDR3 covers 12 residues. The CDR3 coding sequence is TGCGCCAGCAGTGTGACTTCTTACGAGCAGTACTTC. This gives the protein CASSVTSYEQYF.

This clone was counted a single time. This chain uses TRBV10-3 with TRBJ1-3, with D possibly matching TRBD1 (5 bases). Germline CDR1 ENHRY, CDR2 SYGVKD. CDR3 size: 15 residues. V was clipped by 3 bases and J by 4 bases, with 13 bases between them. CDR3 DNA sequence: TGTGCCATCAGTGATCCGGGGGGTTCCGGAAACACCATATATTTT. Translation gives CAISDPGGSGNTIYF.

The chain employs TRBV5-1 and TRBJ1-2, with 10 bases identical to TRBD1. Germline CDR1 is SGHRS and CDR2 is YFSETQ. CDR3 length: 16 residues. With V trimmed by 0 bases and J by 7 bases, 9 bases remained unmatched. CDR3 region: CASSLGGQGNVLGYTF. CDR3 bases: TGCGCCAGCAGCTTGGGGGGACAGGGGAATGTTCTTGGCTACACCTTC.

This clone was recorded once. As DNA, the CDR3 is TGTGCCAGTACCCCTGGTGGACTACGTTATGGCTACACCTTC. Its translation: CASTPGGLRYGYTF. The V gene is TRBV19, the J gene TRBJ1-2; D not certain. V was pared by 7 bases and J by 5 bases, with 17 bases between. Per germline, CDR1 LNHDA and CDR2 SQIVND (reference sequence). CDR3 length: 14 residues.

CDR3 region: CASSLRTGELFF. The CDR3 DNA is TGTGCCAGCAGCTTGAGGACCGGGGAGCTGTTTTTT. This chain connects TRBV13 to TRBJ2-2, with unresolved D. Between the trimmed V and J ends, which lost 3 bases and 5 bases, there was a span of 4 bases. The germline CDR1 and CDR2 sequences are PRHDT and FYEKMQ (reference sequence). CDR3 length equals 12 residues. Based on the CDR3 plus reference TRBV13 and TRBJ2-2, the full variable domain is AAGVIQSPRHLIKEKRETATLKCYPIPRHDTVYWYQQGPGQDPQFLISFYEKMQSDKGSIPDRFSAQQFSDYHSELNMSSLELGDSALYFCASSLRTGELFFGEGSRLTVL.

This clone has more than one count but fewer than ten. CDR3 sequence reads: CASSQEYRGPSYEQYF. CDR3 DNA: TGCGCCAGCAGCCAAGAGTACAGGGGGCCCTCCTACGAGCAGTACTTC. The chain is built from TRBV4-3 and TRBJ2-7, with 9 bases that match TRBD1. The CDR3 length is 16 residues. Germline V gene sequence: CDR1 LGHNA, CDR2 YSLEER. The trim removed 0 bases at V and 0 bases at J, leaving 3 bases unmatched.

This rearrangement joins TRBV7-9 to TRBJ1-5, with TRBD1 matching 10 bases. The germline gives CDR1 SEHNR, CDR2 FQNEAQ (reference sequence). V lost 6 bases to trimming and J lost 8 bases; unmatched junction nucleotides: 4. The CDR3 is 13 residues long. The DNA of the CDR3 is TGTGCCAGCAGTGGGACAGGGGATAAGCCCCAGCATTTT. It yields the protein CASSGTGDKPQHF.

This clone has only a few counts. The chain couples TRBV7-9 to TRBJ2-7, with TRBD1 as a possible D gene (5 bases). The CDR3 consists of 17 residues. The germline V gene encodes CDR1 SEHNR and CDR2 FQNEAQ (reference sequence). Trimming took off 0 bases at V and 2 bases at J, with 17 bases between the two ends. This CDR3 is CASSLAPGQGITYEQYF. As DNA, the CDR3 is TGTGCCAGCAGCTTAGCCCCAGGGCAGGGAATTACCTACGAGCAGTACTTC.